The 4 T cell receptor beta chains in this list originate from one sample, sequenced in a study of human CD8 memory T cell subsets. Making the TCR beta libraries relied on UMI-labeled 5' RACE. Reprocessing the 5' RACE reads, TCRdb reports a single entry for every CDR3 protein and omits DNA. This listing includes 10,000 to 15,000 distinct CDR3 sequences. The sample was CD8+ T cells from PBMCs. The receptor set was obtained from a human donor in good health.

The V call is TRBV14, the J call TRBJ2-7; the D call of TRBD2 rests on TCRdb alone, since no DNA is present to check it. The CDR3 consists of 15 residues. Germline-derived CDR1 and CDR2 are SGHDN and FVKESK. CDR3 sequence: CASSQVAGGHLEQYF.

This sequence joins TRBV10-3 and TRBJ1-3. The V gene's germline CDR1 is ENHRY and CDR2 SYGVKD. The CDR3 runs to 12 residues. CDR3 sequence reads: CAISEVADTIYF.

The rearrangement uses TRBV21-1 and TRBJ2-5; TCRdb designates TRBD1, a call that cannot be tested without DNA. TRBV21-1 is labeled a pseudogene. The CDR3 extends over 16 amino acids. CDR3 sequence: CASSATGQQGQETQYF.

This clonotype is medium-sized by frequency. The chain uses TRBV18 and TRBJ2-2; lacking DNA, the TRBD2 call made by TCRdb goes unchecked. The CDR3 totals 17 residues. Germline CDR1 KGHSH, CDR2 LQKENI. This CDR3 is CASSPTGTSGTTGELFF.